Following are 32 T cell receptor beta chains from one sample sequenced in a study of long-term antiretroviral therapy in people with HIV. Survey level was the resolution at which the v3.0 immunoSEQ assay ran. Assay used: immunoSEQ multiplex PCR; TCRdb lists only in-frame clones, some missing. The data contain roughly 40,000 clones, 94% of them singletons. The sample here was unsorted PBMCs, taken 9.2 years after starting antiretroviral therapy. All receptors come from a man younger than 40 with HIV.

V gene TRBV19 combines with J gene TRBJ1-4, with a tentative D call TRBD1 (6 bases). From germline, CDR1 is LNHDA and CDR2 SQIVND (reference sequence). CDR3 length equals 14 residues. Trimming cost V 10 bases and J 6 bases, with 18 bases left between them. CDR3 DNA: TGTGCCACCACAACCGGGGGGGCGGATGAAAAACTGTTTTTT. Its protein product is CATTTGGADEKLFF.

CDR3 nucleotide sequence: TGTGCCAGCAGCCCTAGTGGGGCTCAGCCCCAGCATTTT. It is translated as CASSPSGAQPQHF. The chain recombines TRBV6-4 with TRBJ1-5; D possibly corresponds to TRBD1 (5 bases). The germline gives CDR1 MRHNA, CDR2 SNTAGT. Trimming cost V 6 bases and J 6 bases, with 12 bases left between them. The CDR3 sequence is 13 residues long.

The V and J genes are TRBV28 and TRBJ1-3, with 7 bases identical to TRBD1. The CDR3 totals 17 residues. J was trimmed by 3 bases and V by 4 bases; bases with no gene match: 12. The germline gives CDR1 MDHEN, CDR2 SYDVKM. CDR3 region: CASSSPPQGVDGNTIYF. CDR3 nucleotide sequence: TGTGCCAGCAGTTCCCCCCCCCAGGGGGTAGATGGAAACACCATATATTTT.

The chain uses TRBV2 and TRBJ2-7; D not certain. The CDR3 has 11 residues. The V end was cut by 2 bases, the J end by 3 bases, with 2 bases between. In germline, CDR1 is SNHLY, CDR2 FYNNEI. CDR3 nucleotide sequence: TGTGCCAGCAGTGAAAACTACGAGCAGTACGTC. This codes for CASSENYEQYV.

This clone was detected only once. The J gene is TRBJ1-6, the V gene TRBV13; D unresolved. Germline lookup yields CDR1 PRHDT and CDR2 FYEKMQ (reference sequence). Deletions cut 1 base from V and 7 bases from J, with 8 bases between. The CDR3 spans 14 residues. The CDR3 DNA sequence: TGTGCCAGCAGCTTAGAGCGGCGGAATTCACCCCTCCACTTT. Translation gives CASSLERRNSPLHF.

The chain employs TRBV4-1 and TRBJ2-7; no clear D. This CDR3 contains 14 residues. The germline V gene has CDR1 MGHRA and CDR2 YSYEKL. V was cut by 0 bases and J by 3 bases, with 9 bases left in between. This CDR3 is CASSQETLGYEQYF. The CDR3 nucleotides are TGCGCCAGCAGCCAAGAAACCTTGGGCTACGAGCAGTACTTC.

The chain employs TRBV6-5 and TRBJ2-7, with 9 positions matching TRBD1. Trimming took 9 bases from V and 6 from J; bases not matched to a gene: 6. Germline V gene lookup returns CDR1 MNHEY and CDR2 SVGAGI. The CDR3 is made up of 12 amino acids. As DNA, the CDR3 is TGTGCCAGTCGGACAGGGGTGGGCGAGCAGTACTTC. Amino acids: CASRTGVGEQYF.

The genes are TRBV18 and TRBJ2-3; D is perhaps TRBD2 (6 bases). V was pared by 5 bases and J by 2 bases, with 14 bases between. Germline lookup yields CDR1 KGHSH and CDR2 LQKENI. This CDR3 comprises 15 residues. The CDR3 is CASSENTGVTDTQYF. The CDR3 DNA is TGTGCCAGCTCAGAAAACACGGGGGTCACAGATACGCAGTATTTT.

This clone was seen a single time. The chain uses TRBV27 and TRBJ2-1; the match to TRBD2 covers 7 bases. Germline V CDR1 and CDR2: MNHEY, SMNVEV (reference sequence). The trim removed 2 bases at V and 10 bases at J, leaving 2 bases unmatched. The CDR3 is 12 amino acids. The CDR3 sequence: CASSLPGGEQFF. The DNA for the CDR3 is TGTGCCAGCAGTTTACCCGGGGGGGAGCAGTTCTTC.

The chain employs TRBV5-4 and TRBJ1-6; D not certain. Germline CDR1 is SGHNT and CDR2 is YYREEE (reference sequence). Deletions cut 7 bases from V and 7 bases from J, with 12 bases between. CDR3 size: 13 residues. The CDR3 loop reads CASRGPLNSPLHF. The DNA for the CDR3 is TGTGCCAGCCGTGGGCCCTTAAATTCACCCCTCCACTTT.

The rearrangement joins TRBV19 to TRBJ1-5; 9 bases match TRBD1. The germline gives CDR1 LNHDA, CDR2 SQIVND (reference sequence). V was clipped by 0 bases and J by 4 bases; unmatched bases: 10. CDR3 size: 18 residues. In nucleotides, the CDR3 is TGTGCCAGTAGTATAGACGGCTTAGGACAGGGGAGAAATCAGCCCCAGCATTTT. It codes for CASSIDGLGQGRNQPQHF.

V is TRBV7-8 and J is TRBJ2-3, with D maybe TRBD2 (5 bases). This CDR3 contains 13 residues. Germline assignment: CDR1 SGHVS and CDR2 FQNEAQ. V was clipped by 5 bases and J by 5 bases, with 11 bases between them. This chain's CDR3 is CASSLKTRDTQYF. CDR3 DNA: TGTGCCAGCAGCCTAAAAACTAGAGATACGCAGTATTTT.

The chain recombines TRBV5-1 with TRBJ2-2; 9 bases agree with TRBD1. The V gene end was trimmed by 7 bases and the J gene end by 4 bases; junction bases not matched to a gene: 8. The CDR3 length is 15 residues. Germline assignment: CDR1 SGHRS and CDR2 YFSETQ. The CDR3 spells CASGQGSSGTGELFF. The DNA for the CDR3 is TGCGCCAGCGGACAGGGGTCGTCGGGCACCGGGGAGCTGTTTTTT.

The chain uses TRBV5-6 and TRBJ2-2, with D unclear. The ends were cut back, 7 bases at V and 0 bases at J, with 4 bases in the middle. CDR3 length: 12 amino acids. CDR1 SGHDT and CDR2 YYEEEE come from the germline V gene. Written as DNA, the CDR3 is TGTGCCAGCTTAGCGAACACCGGGGAGCTGTTTTTT. Amino acids: CASLANTGELFF.

The chain couples TRBV6-6 to TRBJ2-3; the D gene is possibly TRBD1 (5 bases). V was cut by 2 bases and J by 8 bases, with 5 bases left in between. Germline V gives CDR1 MNHNY, CDR2 SVGAGI (reference sequence). The CDR3 extends over 11 amino acids. The CDR3 loop is CASSYQGTQYF. CDR3 sequence (DNA): TGTGCCAGCAGTTACCAGGGTACGCAGTATTTT.

The CDR3 sequence: CASSPTPLPGQGKNTGELFF. CDR3 nucleotides: TGTGCCAGCAGCCCTACTCCTCTACCGGGACAGGGGAAGAACACCGGGGAGCTGTTTTTT. The V call is TRBV9, the J call TRBJ2-2; TRBD1 agrees at 10 bases. In germline, CDR1 is SGDLS, CDR2 YYNGEE. Trimming removed 4 bases from V and 1 base from J; junction bases left unmatched: 16. The CDR3 contains 20 residues.

The chain recombines TRBV7-9 with TRBJ2-2; D gene ambiguous. Germline V gene data show CDR1 as SEHNR and CDR2 as FQNEAQ (reference sequence). This CDR3 contains 12 residues. V was shortened by 6 bases and J by 2 bases, with 4 bases between the two germline ends. In DNA, the CDR3 is TGTGCCAGCAGTTTCAACACCGGGGAGCTGTTTTTT. It specifies CASSFNTGELFF.

J is TRBJ2-1 and V is TRBV6-1; D is undetermined. The germline V gene encodes CDR1 MNHNS and CDR2 SASEGT. This CDR3 is built from 15 residues. The ends were cut back, 5 bases at V and 4 bases at J, with 15 bases in the middle. The CDR3 DNA sequence: TGTGCCAGCAGTCGGTCAGCAGAAGGGTACAATGAGCAGTTCTTC. Amino acid sequence: CASSRSAEGYNEQFF.

The chain is built from TRBV4-1 and TRBJ2-3; D is unclear. This CDR3 region has 15 residues. Germline V gives CDR1 MGHRA, CDR2 YSYEKL. V was clipped by 3 bases and J by 2 bases, with 12 bases between them. CDR3 DNA: TGCGCCAGCAGCCAGTCTTGGGTCCACACAGATACGCAGTATTTT. It is translated as CASSQSWVHTDTQYF.

The CDR3 is CASSQGRNPQETQYF. The CDR3 DNA reads as TGCGCCAGCAGCCAGGGGAGAAATCCTCAAGAGACCCAGTACTTC. The chain has TRBV4-1 and TRBJ2-5; tentatively, D is TRBD2 (5 bases). Between the trimmed V and J ends, which lost 3 bases and 2 bases, there was a span of 13 bases. Germline V gene sequence: CDR1 MGHRA, CDR2 YSYEKL. The CDR3 is 15 residues long.

The V and J genes are TRBV7-6 and TRBJ1-1; D is unclear. The CDR3 spans 13 residues. The germline V gene encodes CDR1 SGHVS and CDR2 FNYEAQ. The germline V and J ends were trimmed by 1 base and 5 bases, with 8 bases remaining between them. CDR3 protein: CASSLGVGTEAFF. CDR3 DNA: TGTGCCAGCAGCTTAGGAGTGGGTACTGAAGCTTTCTTT.

The genes are TRBV30 and TRBJ1-2; 7 bases line up with TRBD1. The CDR3 is 11 amino acids. Germline assignment: CDR1 GTSNPN and CDR2 SVGIG (reference sequence). V shed 5 bases and J 5 bases; nucleotides not matched to a gene: 2. In DNA form, the CDR3 reads TGTGCCTGGGACAGGGAGTATGGCTACACCTTC. Its protein product is CAWDREYGYTF.

This clone has a handful of counts. The chain uses TRBV6-5 and TRBJ2-7; TRBD1 matches at 8 bases. Trimming took 0 bases from V and 4 from J; bases not matched to a gene: 5. CDR1 and CDR2 from the germline V gene are MNHEY and SVGAGI. The CDR3 is made up of 15 amino acids. The CDR3 bases are TGTGCCAGCAGTTACTCCCCACAGGGGGGTTACGAGCAGTACTTC. It encodes CASSYSPQGGYEQYF.

This clone occurred once. V usage is TRBV6-1 and J usage is TRBJ1-5; D is unresolved. V was cut by 3 bases and J by 0 bases, with 6 bases left in between. In germline, CDR1 is MNHNS, CDR2 SASEGT. This CDR3 has 14 amino acids. The CDR3 loop is CASSDGPSNQPQHF. The CDR3 DNA reads TGTGCCAGCAGTGATGGGCCTAGCAATCAGCCCCAGCATTTT.

This chain connects TRBV5-6 to TRBJ1-6; D uncertain. Trimming removed 3 bases from V and 9 bases from J, with 16 bases in between. CDR1 and CDR2 from the germline V gene are SGHDT and YYEEEE. The length of the CDR3 is 15 residues. The CDR3 loop reads CASSSPAGSGSPLHF. Here the CDR3 DNA reads TGTGCCAGCAGCTCCCCAGCGGGCTCGGGTTCACCCCTCCACTTT.

The CDR3 DNA reads TGTGCCAGCAGTTTGGAGAGGGGCGGTTACGAGCAGTACGTC. Translated: CASSLERGGYEQYV. The rearrangement joins TRBV28 to TRBJ2-7; either TRBD1 or TRBD2 may fit D (5 bases each). This CDR3 is built from 14 residues. The germline V gene has CDR1 MDHEN and CDR2 SYDVKM. V was shortened by 3 bases and J by 4 bases, with 13 bases between the two germline ends.

V and J are TRBV19 and TRBJ2-5; TRBD1 aligns across 8 bases. V was clipped by 4 bases and J by 4 bases; unmatched bases: 2. Germline CDR1 LNHDA, CDR2 SQIVND (reference sequence). The CDR3 consists of 13 residues. The CDR3 nucleotides read TGTGCCAGTAGTACCCAGGGGGCAGAGACCCAGTACTTC. This gives the protein CASSTQGAETQYF.

The rearrangement joins TRBV11-2 to TRBJ2-5; D perhaps matches TRBD1 (5 bases). Germline V CDR1 and CDR2: SGHAT, FQNNGV. The length of the CDR3 is 15 residues. Trimming cost V 2 bases and J 1 base, with 11 bases left between them. The CDR3 spells CASSLRGRAQETQYF. In DNA, the CDR3 is TGTGCCAGCAGCTTAAGAGGCAGGGCCCAAGAGACCCAGTACTTC.

This chain joins TRBV7-8 and TRBJ2-1; no definite D call. V lost 6 bases and J 4 bases, leaving 13 bases between the germline ends. Germline V CDR1 and CDR2: SGHVS, FQNEAQ. The CDR3 runs to 14 residues. CDR3 amino acids: CASRPQGPYNEQFF. The CDR3 region has the DNA TGTGCCAGCAGGCCACAAGGCCCTTACAATGAGCAGTTCTTC.

The V and J genes are TRBV5-6 and TRBJ2-5; perhaps D is TRBD1 or TRBD2 (6 bases each). The CDR3 sequence is 14 residues long. The germline V gene encodes CDR1 SGHDT and CDR2 YYEEEE. V shed 2 bases and J shed 1 base, with 9 bases lying between them. CDR3 DNA: TGTGCCAGCAGCTTAGGGGGGACCCAAGAGACCCAGTACTTC. It specifies CASSLGGTQETQYF.

V is TRBV29-1 and J is TRBJ2-5; no definite D call. Trimming pared 2 bases from V and 1 base from J, leaving 8 bases between. The CDR3 has 13 amino acids. CDR1 SQVTM and CDR2 ANQGSEA come from the germline V gene. The CDR3 nucleotides read TGCAGCGTTGAACAGCGTTCCCAAGAGACCCAGTACTTC. As protein: CSVEQRSQETQYF. Full variable domain (rest looked up from reference TRBV29-1 and TRBJ2-5): SAVISQKPSRDICQRGTSLTIQCQVDSQVTMMFWYRQQPGQSLTLIATANQGSEATYESGFVIDKFPISRPNLTFSTLTVSNMSPEDSSIYLCSVEQRSQETQYFGPGTRLLVL.

This chain uses TRBV19 with TRBJ2-1; D possibly corresponds to TRBD2 (5 bases). The CDR3 loop spans 15 amino acids. V was cut by 7 bases and J by 1 base, with 14 bases left in between. Germline CDR1 LNHDA, CDR2 SQIVND (reference sequence). The DNA for the CDR3 is TGTGCCAGTACCTTCGACGGGGAATCCTACAATGAGCAGTTCTTC. This translates into CASTFDGESYNEQFF.